Listed below are T cell receptor beta chains from one sample, sequenced in a study of blood T cell repertoires in COVID-19. Only in-frame clones appear in the TCRdb table, and some are missing; sequencing was by immunoSEQ multiplex PCR. This sample yields around 63,000 clones, of which approximately 81% are seen a single time; approximately 30% belongs to the top ten. The sample taken for sequencing was peripheral blood. The receptors stem from a woman of 80 years or more with active or convalescent COVID-19. The CDR3 runs from the conserved cysteine through the conserved F or W. D genes are given only for firm matches. The listing skips clone size in some rows; elsewhere it reads once, few, many or a size class.

J: TRBJ1-1; D: .; V: TRBV4-3; size: once; CDR3: CASSQESGSTEAFF; DNA: TGCGCCAGCAGCCAAGAGTCGGGAAGCACTGAAGCTTTCTTT
J: TRBJ1-1; D: TRBD1; V: TRBV6-6; size: .; CDR3: CASSTRQGSTEAFF; DNA: TGTGCCAGCAGTACCCGACAGGGGAGCACTGAAGCTTTCTTT
J: TRBJ1-2; D: .; V: TRBV10-1; size: .; CDR3: CASSMTSNYGYTF; DNA: TGCGCCAGCAGTATGACAAGCAACTATGGCTACACCTTC
J: TRBJ1-3; D: .; V: TRBV5-1; size: .; CDR3: CASRADGNTIYF; DNA: TGCGCCAGCAGGGCGGATGGAAACACCATATATTTT
J: TRBJ1-2; D: .; V: TRBV5-1; size: .; CDR3: CASSLDRRSYGYTF; DNA: TGCGCCAGCAGCTTGGACAGGAGATCCTATGGCTACACCTTC
J: TRBJ1-1; D: TRBD1; V: TRBV19; size: few; CDR3: CASSERQGTAFF; DNA: TGTGCCAGTAGTGAGAGACAGGGGACGGCTTTCTTT
J: TRBJ2-1; D: TRBD1; V: TRBV29-1; size: once; CDR3: CSAVDRGHEQFF; DNA: TGCAGCGCCGTGGACAGGGGACATGAGCAGTTCTTC
J: TRBJ2-7; D: .; V: TRBV7-2; size: .; CDR3: CASSLGGTTYEQYF; DNA: TGTGCCAGCAGCTTAGGGGGGACAACCTACGAGCAGTACTTC
J: TRBJ1-4; D: .; V: TRBV19; size: .; CDR3: CASSTDRFEKLFF; DNA: TGTGCCAGTAGTACCGACAGATTTGAAAAACTGTTTTTT
J: TRBJ2-2; D: .; V: TRBV19; size: .; CDR3: CASRRETPTGELFF; DNA: TGTGCCAGTAGGAGGGAAACACCAACCGGGGAGCTGTTTTTT
J: TRBJ2-2; D: .; V: TRBV24-1; size: .; CDR3: CATSDSGTPMAGNTGELFF; DNA: TGTGCCACCAGTGACTCCGGGACACCCATGGCAGGGAACACCGGGGAGCTGTTTTTT
J: TRBJ2-7; D: TRBD2; V: TRBV27; size: few; CDR3: CASSATTSGVRGGPYF; DNA: TGTGCCAGCAGTGCGACCACTAGCGGGGTGAGGGGGGGGCCGTACTTC
J: TRBJ2-2; D: .; V: TRBV27; size: once; CDR3: CASSFSRAGELFF; DNA: TGTGCCAGCAGTTTTTCCCGTGCCGGGGAGCTGTTTTTT
J: TRBJ1-6; D: .; V: TRBV5-1; size: few; CDR3: CASSLDRSSYNSPLHF; DNA: TGCGCCAGCAGCCTGGACCGGAGCTCCTATAATTCACCCCTCCACTTT
J: TRBJ2-3; D: TRBD1; V: TRBV29-1; size: .; CDR3: CSADRGRSTDTQYF; DNA: TGCAGCGCCGACAGGGGAAGGAGCACAGATACGCAGTATTTT
J: TRBJ1-4; D: .; V: TRBV7-2; size: .; CDR3: CASSLALTNEKLFF; DNA: TGTGCCAGCAGCTTAGCTTTGACAAATGAAAAACTGTTTTTT
J: TRBJ1-5; D: TRBD1; V: TRBV10-3; size: .; CDR3: CAISTGQGRDSNQPQHF; DNA: TGTGCCATCAGCACGGGACAGGGGCGCGATAGCAATCAGCCCCAGCATTTT
J: TRBJ2-2; D: TRBD2; V: TRBV10-2; size: .; CDR3: CASKTSGGAGSAGELFF; DNA: TGCGCCAGCAAAACTAGCGGGGGGGCCGGATCAGCCGGGGAGCTGTTTTTT
J: TRBJ2-7; D: TRBD2; V: TRBV9; size: .; CDR3: CASSTQAGTSEQYF; DNA: TGTGCCAGCAGCACCCAAGCGGGGACCTCCGAGCAGTACTTC
J: TRBJ2-5; D: TRBD2; V: TRBV9; size: .; CDR3: CASSVEPTSGQETQYF; DNA: TGTGCCAGCAGCGTAGAACCCACTAGCGGGCAAGAGACCCAGTACTTC
J: TRBJ2-1; D: TRBD2; V: TRBV2; size: many; CDR3: CASSAGGGEVNEQFF; DNA: TGTGCCAGCAGTGCCGGCGGGGGGGAGGTCAATGAGCAGTTCTTC
J: TRBJ2-7; D: .; V: TRBV18; size: .; CDR3: CASSPLRQVGYEQYF; DNA: TGTGCCAGCTCACCTTTGCGACAGGTCGGATACGAGCAGTACTTC
J: TRBJ2-1; D: .; V: TRBV28; size: .; CDR3: CASSSIPGGESSYNEQFF; DNA: TGTGCCAGCAGTTCTATCCCCGGAGGGGAGTCGTCCTACAATGAGCAGTTCTTC
J: TRBJ2-3; D: .; V: TRBV7-9; size: few; CDR3: CASSHRRGVTDTQYF; DNA: TGTGCCAGCAGCCACAGGAGGGGAGTAACAGATACGCAGTATTTT
J: TRBJ2-7; D: TRBD1; V: TRBV19; size: .; CDR3: CASSANPGTVIYEQYF; DNA: TGTGCCAGTAGTGCAAACCCCGGGACAGTTATCTACGAGCAGTACTTC
J: TRBJ1-5; D: TRBD1; V: TRBV19; size: few; CDR3: CASSAGPGQGAQPQHF; DNA: TGTGCCAGTAGTGCTGGGCCGGGACAGGGGGCTCAGCCCCAGCATTTT
J: TRBJ2-1; D: TRBD1; V: TRBV28; size: .; CDR3: CASRLQGANYNEQFF; DNA: TGTGCCAGCAGGTTACAGGGGGCAAACTACAATGAGCAGTTCTTC
J: TRBJ1-2; D: .; V: TRBV6-2/TRBV6-3; size: .; CDR3: CASSRSAGSNYGYTF; DNA: TGTGCCAGCAGTAGATCAGCGGGGAGCAACTATGGCTACACCTTC
J: TRBJ1-4; D: TRBD1; V: TRBV27; size: .; CDR3: CASSRSTGGNEKLFF; DNA: TGTGCCAGCAGTAGGTCGACAGGGGGAAATGAAAAACTGTTTTTT
J: TRBJ2-7; D: TRBD1; V: TRBV27; size: few; CDR3: CASTTSGTGVGEQYF; DNA: TGTGCCAGCACGACTTCCGGGACAGGGGTGGGTGAGCAGTACTTC
J: TRBJ1-4; D: TRBD1; V: TRBV6-5; size: .; CDR3: CASSYSTGNNEKLFF; DNA: TGTGCCAGCAGTTACTCGACAGGGAATAATGAAAAACTGTTTTTT
J: TRBJ2-7; D: TRBD2; V: TRBV7-2; size: .; CDR3: CASSLGGTGEQYF; DNA: TGTGCCAGCAGCTTGGGAGGGACTGGCGAGCAGTACTTC
J: TRBJ1-1; D: .; V: TRBV18; size: .; CDR3: CASSHPVAGISEAFF; DNA: TGTGCCAGCTCACACCCCGTCGCAGGGATTTCTGAAGCTTTCTTT
J: TRBJ1-1; D: TRBD1; V: TRBV29-1; size: medium-sized; CDR3: CSAGGQGEIEGAFF; DNA: TGCAGCGCCGGGGGACAGGGGGAGATTGAAGGAGCTTTCTTT
J: TRBJ2-7; D: TRBD1; V: TRBV19; size: few; CDR3: CASKPGQGGHEQYF; DNA: TGTGCCAGTAAGCCGGGACAGGGTGGCCACGAGCAGTACTTC
J: TRBJ1-3; D: TRBD1; V: TRBV19; size: .; CDR3: CASSFQFGQASGNTIYF; DNA: TGTGCCAGTAGTTTCCAATTTGGACAGGCCTCTGGAAACACCATATATTTT
J: TRBJ2-2; D: .; V: TRBV7-2; size: .; CDR3: CASSWAGTGELFF; DNA: TGTGCCAGCAGCTGGGCGGGGACCGGGGAGCTGTTTTTT
J: TRBJ2-6; D: .; V: TRBV4-1; size: .; CDR3: CASSSSDSYSGANVLTF; DNA: TGCGCCAGCTCATCTAGCGACTCCTACTCTGGGGCCAACGTCCTGACTTTC
J: TRBJ1-5; D: .; V: TRBV6-4; size: .; CDR3: CASSPEGWDQPQHF; DNA: TGTGCCAGCAGCCCTGAGGGCTGGGATCAGCCCCAGCATTTT
J: TRBJ1-2; D: .; V: TRBV12-3/TRBV12-4; size: .; CDR3: CASSQVLLYGYTF; DNA: TGTGCCAGCAGCCAGGTACTGCTCTATGGCTACACCTTC
J: TRBJ2-3; D: .; V: TRBV28; size: once; CDR3: CASSLGLVTTDTQYF; DNA: TGTGCCAGCAGTTTAGGCCTAGTCACCACAGATACGCAGTATTTT
J: TRBJ1-4; D: .; V: TRBV15; size: .; CDR3: CATSRDVLNEKLFF; DNA: TGTGCCACCAGCAGAGATGTTTTAAATGAAAAACTGTTTTTT
J: TRBJ2-7; D: TRBD2; V: TRBV10-2; size: .; CDR3: CASRTSGGTKDEQYF; DNA: TGCGCCAGCAGAACTAGCGGGGGGACTAAGGACGAGCAGTACTTC
J: TRBJ2-7; D: .; V: TRBV10-3; size: few; CDR3: CAIMREQGRYEQYF; DNA: TGTGCCATCATGAGGGAACAGGGGAGGTACGAGCAGTACTTC
J: TRBJ1-4; D: .; V: TRBV5-6; size: .; CDR3: CASSLVTGFYEPNEKLFF; DNA: TGTGCCAGCAGCTTGGTCACAGGGTTCTACGAACCAAATGAAAAACTGTTTTTT
J: TRBJ2-3; D: .; V: TRBV20-1; size: .; CDR3: CSASLQGEDTQYF; DNA: TGCAGTGCTAGTCTACAGGGAGAAGATACGCAGTATTTT
J: TRBJ2-5; D: TRBD2; V: TRBV5-4; size: few; CDR3: CASSLTGGTQYF; DNA: TGTGCCAGCAGCTTGACGGGGGGGACCCAGTACTTC
J: TRBJ2-1; D: .; V: TRBV6-5; size: .; CDR3: CASTSGNEQFF; DNA: TGTGCCAGCACATCCGGCAATGAGCAGTTCTTC
J: TRBJ2-4; D: .; V: TRBV3-1/TRBV3-2; size: .; CDR3: CAPTAKNIQYF; DNA: TGTGCCCCAACTGCCAAAAACATTCAGTACTTC
J: TRBJ2-1; D: .; V: TRBV11-2; size: .; CDR3: CASSLLVGLSEQFF; DNA: TGTGCCAGCAGCTTATTAGTGGGACTCAGTGAGCAGTTCTTC
J: TRBJ2-5; D: TRBD1; V: TRBV5-1; size: few; CDR3: CASSLEQGRIQETQYF; DNA: TGCGCCAGCAGCTTGGAACAGGGGAGAATCCAAGAGACCCAGTACTTC
J: TRBJ1-2; D: TRBD1; V: TRBV19; size: .; CDR3: CASSTDRGIYGYTF; DNA: TGTGCCAGTAGTACCGACAGGGGTATCTATGGCTACACCTTC
J: TRBJ2-7; D: .; V: TRBV3-1/TRBV3-2; size: .; CDR3: CASSPAGGVNEQYF; DNA: TGTGCCAGCAGCCCAGCCGGGGGTGTGAACGAGCAGTACTTC
J: TRBJ1-1; D: TRBD1; V: TRBV19; size: .; CDR3: CASSRDRPPMNTEAFF; DNA: TGTGCCAGTAGTAGGGACAGGCCCCCCATGAACACTGAAGCTTTCTTT
J: TRBJ2-7; D: TRBD2; V: TRBV7-9; size: .; CDR3: CASSLALAGGPGDEQYF; DNA: TGTGCCAGCAGCTTAGCGCTAGCGGGGGGGCCGGGCGACGAGCAGTACTTC